Each of the 21 T cell receptor beta chains below was sequenced from the same sample in a study of identical twins. TCRdb re-called the 5' RACE reads through MiXCR, storing one row per CDR3 protein. The table has about 900,000 distinct CDR3 sequences, roughly an eighth seen once. Another study also made use of these data, one on yellow fever vaccine responses in identical twins.

The sample consisted of PBMCs. These receptors all come from a young woman in good health.

The chain carries TRBV5-1 and TRBJ2-1; D gene uncertain. CDR1 and CDR2 (germline): SGHRS, YFSETQ. The ends were cut back, 0 bases at V and 7 bases at J, with 11 bases in the middle. The CDR3 length is 14 residues. The CDR3, as DNA: TGCGCCAGCAGCTTGGTGCTAGTGGATAATGAGCAGTTCTTC. Translated: CASSLVLVDNEQFF.

There are many counts of this clonotype. The rearrangement joins TRBV12-3 or TRBV12-4 to TRBJ1-2; 7 bases are a match to TRBD1. The trim removed 3 bases at V and 4 bases at J, leaving 5 bases unmatched. The CDR3 loop spans 14 amino acids. This CDR3 is CASSFKTGPYGYTF. CDR3 nucleotides: TGTGCCAGCAGTTTTAAGACAGGGCCCTATGGCTACACCTTC.

The J gene is TRBJ2-7, the V gene TRBV4-2, with D unclear. The CDR3 loop spans 13 amino acids. CDR1 LGHNA and CDR2 YNFKEQ come from the germline V gene. Deletions cut 0 bases from V and 7 bases from J, with 10 bases between. The CDR3 nucleotides read TGTGCCAGCAGCCAAGAAATGGGTCGAGAGCAGTACTTC. It yields the protein CASSQEMGREQYF.

The chain combines TRBV2 with TRBJ2-7, with D possibly called TRBD1 or TRBD2 (5 bases each). Deletions cut 7 bases from V and 2 bases from J, with 9 bases between. Germline-derived CDR1 and CDR2 are SNHLY and FYNNEI. The CDR3 contains 12 residues. In DNA form, the CDR3 reads TGTGCCAGCACGCAGGGAGCCTACGAGCAGTACGTC. It specifies CASTQGAYEQYV.

This clonotype has just a few counts. The CDR3 DNA sequence: TGTGCCAGCAGCCAAAGGTGGGGCAGGGGCGAAAATTACAAGACAGATACGCAGTATTTT. It yields the protein CASSQRWGRGENYKTDTQYF. The V gene is TRBV4-2, the J gene TRBJ2-3, with TRBD1 as a possible D gene (6 bases). Germline V gives CDR1 LGHNA, CDR2 YNFKEQ. V was clipped by 2 bases and J by 3 bases, with 27 bases between them. The CDR3 is made up of 20 amino acids.

This clonotype was detected many times. The rearrangement links TRBV28 to TRBJ1-6; D might be TRBD1 (6 bases). V lost 6 bases and J 0 bases, leaving 24 bases between the germline ends. Germline-derived CDR1 and CDR2 are MDHEN and SYDVKM. There are 20 residues in the CDR3. CDR3 residues: CASSHHPPGHIFSYNSPLHF. DNA of the CDR3: TGTGCCAGCAGCCATCATCCTCCGGGACACATCTTCTCCTATAATTCACCCCTCCACTTT.

The V call is TRBV4-2, the J call TRBJ2-2, with TRBD1 as a possible D gene (5 bases). V lost 8 bases to trimming and J lost 3 bases, with 13 bases between them. CDR1 and CDR2 (germline): LGHNA, YNFKEQ. CDR3 size: 14 residues. This CDR3 reads CASSSPGYTGELFF. The CDR3 region has the DNA TGTGCCAGCTCCTCCCCAGGGTACACCGGGGAGCTGTTTTTT.

The chain is built from TRBV28 and TRBJ2-1, with D tentatively TRBD2 (5 bases). V lost 5 bases and J 4 bases, leaving 21 bases between the germline ends. Germline CDR1 reads MDHEN; CDR2 reads SYDVKM. The CDR3 is 17 amino acids. CDR3 loop: CASSLAPGQSPYNEQFF. For the CDR3, the DNA is TGTGCCAGCAGTCTAGCCCCGGGCCAGTCACCATACAATGAGCAGTTCTTC.

V gene TRBV12-3 or TRBV12-4 combines with J gene TRBJ2-7, with TRBD2 as a possible D gene (7 bases). The V end was cut by 5 bases, the J end by 3 bases, with 17 bases between. The CDR3 has 15 residues. CDR3 nucleotide sequence: TGTGCCAGCAGTGCCCGGGAGAGGGGGGGCTACGAGCAGTACTTC. Its protein product is CASSARERGGYEQYF.

This chain uses TRBV12-3 or TRBV12-4 with TRBJ2-3; 11 nucleotides agree with TRBD2. The CDR3 runs to 16 residues. The J segment lost 3 bases and the V segment lost 7 bases, leaving 9 bases of the junction unmatched. Here the CDR3 DNA reads TGTGCCAGCATAAATATAGCGGGAGGGCAAACAGATACGCAGTATTTT. Encoded protein: CASINIAGGQTDTQYF.

In this sample, this clonotype turned up many times. The V call is TRBV4-1, the J call TRBJ2-4; D perhaps matches TRBD1 (5 bases). V was clipped by 0 bases and J by 0 bases, with 6 bases between them. This CDR3 comprises 15 residues. CDR1 MGHRA and CDR2 YSYEKL come from the germline V gene. The CDR3 loop is CASSQDRVAKNIQYF. CDR3 coding DNA: TGCGCCAGCAGCCAAGACAGGGTAGCCAAAAACATTCAGTACTTC.

The chain links TRBV11-1 to TRBJ2-5; 10 nucleotides line up with TRBD2. The CDR3 contains 16 residues. V lost 6 bases and J lost 4; bases outside the gene matches: 11. CDR1 is SGHAT, CDR2 FQDESV, per germline (reference sequence). CDR3 coding DNA: TGTGCCAGCAGTGACCCTGGGCTAGCGGGGGTAGAGACCCAGTACTTC. This encodes CASSDPGLAGVETQYF.

This clonotype has just a few counts. The V and J genes are TRBV24-1 and TRBJ2-5; D is ambiguous. The germline V gene encodes CDR1 KGHDR and CDR2 SFDVKD. The ends were cut back, 4 bases at V and 3 bases at J, with 11 bases in the middle. This CDR3 spans 14 amino acids. This CDR3 is CATSDPDFEETQYF. The CDR3 DNA reads TGTGCCACCAGTGACCCCGACTTTGAAGAGACCCAGTACTTC.

This clonotype was detected once. The V gene is TRBV7-3, the J gene TRBJ2-1, with 8 bases that match TRBD2. The CDR3 totals 16 residues. The V and J ends lost 5 bases and 4 bases, in that order; junction bases with no gene match: 10. Germline V gene lookup returns CDR1 SGHTA and CDR2 FQGTGA. In DNA, the CDR3 is TGTGCCAGCAGCCCAACACAAGCGGGAGTGTACAATGAGCAGTTCTTC. Translating gives CASSPTQAGVYNEQFF.

The V call is TRBV7-8, the J call TRBJ1-5; 10 bases agree with TRBD1. From germline, CDR1 is SGHVS and CDR2 FQNEAQ. The V and J ends lost 3 bases and 5 bases, in that order; junction bases with no gene match: 1. CDR3 length: 14 amino acids. CDR3 amino acids: CASSFDRGHQPQHF. The CDR3 nucleotides are TGTGCCAGCAGCTTCGACAGGGGGCATCAGCCCCAGCATTTT.

The rearrangement uses TRBV6-6 and TRBJ1-6; perhaps TRBD1 as D (6 bases). The ends were cut back, 6 bases at V and 10 bases at J, with 22 bases in the middle. CDR3 length equals 16 residues. The germline V gene has CDR1 MNHNY and CDR2 SVGAGI (reference sequence). CDR3 DNA sequence: TGTGCCAGCAGCCACGGGGGGGGGGCAAGTAGGTCACCCCTCCACTTT. Protein: CASSHGGGASRSPLHF.

This clonotype turned up a few times. The chain has TRBV12-3 or TRBV12-4 and TRBJ2-5, with D perhaps matching TRBD2 (6 bases). The V and J ends lost 2 bases and 10 bases respectively, with 17 bases between them. The CDR3 is made up of 14 amino acids. The CDR3 protein is CASSLSGTWGDQYF. The CDR3 nucleotides read TGTGCCAGCAGTTTATCCGGGACTTGGGGGGACCAGTACTTC.

The rearrangement links TRBV29-1 to TRBJ1-4, with a tentative D call TRBD1 (5 bases). The germline gives CDR1 SQVTM, CDR2 ANQGSEA. The V end lost 7 bases, the J end lost 4 bases, and 13 bases lay between the germline ends. This CDR3 has 13 amino acids. In DNA, the CDR3 is TGCAGCGCCCGAGGGGCCTATAATGAAAAACTGTTTTTT. Residues: CSARGAYNEKLFF.

Here the CDR3 reads CSARAFGQGSDTQYF. In DNA form, the CDR3 reads TGCAGTGCTAGAGCCTTTGGACAGGGGTCAGATACGCAGTATTTT. The V call is TRBV20-1, the J call TRBJ2-3, with TRBD1 matching over 9 bases. The CDR3 contains 15 residues. Trimming at V came to 1 base and at J to 4 bases, leaving 6 bases not matched to a gene. The germline CDR1 and CDR2 sequences are DFQATT and SNEGSKA (reference sequence).

This clonotype was seen a few times. V gene TRBV3-1 combines with J gene TRBJ1-6; D remains ambiguous. V lost 4 bases to trimming and J lost 7 bases, with 11 bases between them. Looked up from germline, CDR1 is LGHDT and CDR2 is YNNKEL (reference sequence). The CDR3 runs 14 residues. In DNA, the CDR3 is TGTGCCAGCAGCCGGGATCACCCGAATTCACCCCTCCACTTT. Translating gives CASSRDHPNSPLHF.

This clonotype appeared many times. The gene calls are TRBV12-3 or TRBV12-4 and TRBJ2-5; D remains unclear. Trimming pared 6 bases from V and 2 bases from J, leaving 13 bases between. The CDR3 is 14 amino acids. CDR3 protein: CASREYWGQETQYF. CDR3 coding DNA: TGTGCCAGCAGGGAGTATTGGGGACAAGAGACCCAGTACTTC.